This T cell receptor beta chain came from a study of blood T cells in healthy people across ages. A J-beta primer mix and a sample-barcoded 5' primer were used in a second PCR of about 7 to 11 cycles. Each CDR3 protein gets one entry after TCRdb re-called the 5' RACE reads with MiXCR. Among 1,500,000 or so distinct CDR3 sequences listed, approximately 39% were seen once. Notes on the study in general: Long-lived donors exceeded aged donors in naive CD4+ cells and diversity. The recorded TCR beta diversity per million T cells decreased in a roughly linear manner with age.

The CDR3 totals 15 residues. The ends lost 5 bases at V and 3 bases at J; junction bases unmatched: 6. Germline lookup yields CDR1 DFQATT and CDR2 SNEGSKA (reference sequence). There were healthy Caucasian individuals from Russia, aged roughly 6 to 95, serving as donors. No fewer than 7 million PBMCs went into each sample. Concerning this clonotype itself: The antigen is undetermined.

This chain uses TRBV20-1 with TRBJ2-1; 11 bases are shared with TRBD2. The source of this sequence is a woman in her late teens or twenties in good health. The sequenced sample was blood. This CDR3 reads CSALRTSGLYNEQFF. The CDR3 DNA follows: TGCAGTGCTCTCCGGACTAGCGGGCTCTACAATGAGCAGTTCTTC.